One sample yielded the 12 T cell receptor beta chains listed below, sequenced in a study of T cell changes during pregnancy in multiple sclerosis. Produced via immunoSEQ multiplex PCR; TCRdb's table is partial and in-frame only. The table shows fewer than 90,000 clones, with around 94% occurring only once. The source material was peripheral blood, sampled after pregnancy. The receptors originated from a female donor in good health, enrolled as a control in a pregnancy study.

The rearrangement links TRBV28 to TRBJ1-5; 9 bases map to TRBD1. Losses at the gene ends were 3 bases for V and 2 bases for J; bases not matched to a gene: 14. This CDR3 is built from 19 residues. CDR1 MDHEN and CDR2 SYDVKM come from the germline V gene. In nucleotides, the CDR3 is TGTGCCAGCAGTTTTCTAAGGTTTTTGGGACAGGGCGGCAATCAGCCCCAGCATTTT. It codes for CASSFLRFLGQGGNQPQHF.

The chain combines TRBV5-4 with TRBJ2-7; D may be TRBD2 (7 bases). Trimming left V 4 bases short and J 0 bases short, with 14 bases between. The CDR3 loop spans 15 amino acids. Per germline, CDR1 SGHNT and CDR2 YYREEE (reference sequence). The CDR3 DNA reads TGTGCCAGCAGCCCGGGGGGCGGAAGCTCCTACGAGCAGTACTTC. Its translation: CASSPGGGSSYEQYF.

This chain joins TRBV7-9 and TRBJ2-2; D is possibly TRBD2 (7 bases). The V and J ends lost 5 bases and 4 bases respectively, with 17 bases between them. This CDR3 has 16 amino acids. CDR1 and CDR2 (germline): SEHNR, FQNEAQ (reference sequence). CDR3 nucleotides: TGTGCCAGCAGCACCTCCGGAGGGGGGGGCACCGGGGAGCTGTTTTTT. It codes for CASSTSGGGGTGELFF.

This chain joins TRBV2 and TRBJ2-2, with 7 bases aligning to TRBD1. V lost 5 bases to trimming and J lost 6 bases; unmatched junction nucleotides: 9. The CDR3 length is 15 residues. Germline lookup yields CDR1 SNHLY and CDR2 FYNNEI. CDR3 protein: CASSFDRAGAGELFF. The DNA of the CDR3 is TGTGCCAGCAGTTTCGACAGGGCTGGGGCCGGGGAGCTGTTTTTT.

The chain employs TRBV4-1 and TRBJ1-1; the D is unclear. Per the germline V gene, CDR1 is MGHRA and CDR2 is YSYEKL. The CDR3 consists of 14 residues. The germline V and J ends were trimmed by 1 base and 3 bases, with 9 bases remaining between them. CDR3 amino acids: CASSQGWAYTEAFF. CDR3 bases: TGCGCCAGCAGCCAAGGGTGGGCTTACACTGAAGCTTTCTTT.

The genes are TRBV7-9 and TRBJ1-2; 7 bases match TRBD1. Germline V gene lookup returns CDR1 SEHNR and CDR2 FQNEAQ (reference sequence). The CDR3 consists of 14 residues. Losses at the gene ends were 5 bases for V and 11 bases for J; bases not matched to a gene: 14. The CDR3 is CASSPTAGGGGYTF. The CDR3 bases are TGTGCCAGCAGCCCGACCGCAGGGGGAGGCGGTTACACCTTC.

This rearrangement joins TRBV10-3 to TRBJ1-1; 10 nucleotides align to TRBD1. This CDR3 spans 13 amino acids. J gave up 5 bases and V 6 bases, and 3 bases lay outside the gene matches. The germline V gene encodes CDR1 ENHRY and CDR2 SYGVKD. The CDR3 region has the DNA TGTGCCATCAGAGGGACAGGGGAAACTGAAGCTTTCTTT. This gives the protein CAIRGTGETEAFF.

The sample holds one count of this clone. This sequence joins TRBV11-2 and TRBJ2-2; D unresolved. Germline CDR1 SGHAT, CDR2 FQNNGV. V was cut by 5 bases and J by 2 bases, with 15 bases left in between. This CDR3 is 16 amino acids long. CDR3 nucleotide sequence: TGTGCCAGCAGCAGAGTTGTACTCCTCAACACCGGGGAGCTGTTTTTT. It specifies CASSRVVLLNTGELFF.

V and J are TRBV4-1 and TRBJ2-3, with 7 bases lining up with TRBD2. This CDR3 has 16 amino acids. From germline, CDR1 is MGHRA and CDR2 YSYEKL. J gave up 0 bases and V 1 base, and 4 bases lay outside the gene matches. CDR3 coding DNA: TGCGCCAGCAGCCAAGGTAATAGCGGGAGCACAGATACGCAGTATTTT. Translating gives CASSQGNSGSTDTQYF.

This clone has only one observation. The chain has TRBV7-2 and TRBJ2-5; 10 nucleotides align to TRBD1. The CDR3 contains 14 residues. CDR1 is SGHTA, CDR2 FQGNSA, per germline. J was trimmed by 7 bases and V by 4 bases; bases with no gene match: 6. CDR3 in DNA: TGTGCCAGCAGCTCTGACAGGGGGCAGGGGACCCAGTACTTC. It translates to CASSSDRGQGTQYF.

This clone was seen a single time. Its ends do not fully match the called genes, so a read error is possible. The chain uses TRBV7-7 and TRBJ2-5, with TRBD1 identical over 7 bases. The CDR3 sequence is 13 residues long. From germline, CDR1 is SSHAT and CDR2 FNYEAQ (reference sequence). Here the CDR3 reads CASSQTGSETQYF. CDR3 in DNA: TGTGCTAGCAGCCAGACAGGGTCAGAGACCCAGTACTTC.

This clone showed up just once. The chain employs TRBV6-5 and TRBJ2-1, with 8 positions matching TRBD2. The CDR3 covers 15 residues. V lost 6 bases to trimming and J lost 4 bases; unmatched junction nucleotides: 8. The germline V gene encodes CDR1 MNHEY and CDR2 SVGAGI. CDR3 in DNA: TGTGCCAGCAGCCGGGGGGGCACGCCTTACAATGAGCAGTTCTTC. It yields the protein CASSRGGTPYNEQFF.